The present T cell receptor (beta chain) was sequenced within a study of vaccination and CD4 T cells after COVID-19. V lost 6 bases and J 6 bases, leaving 21 bases between the germline ends. Germline V CDR1 and CDR2: MNHNS, SASEGT. The CDR3 has 16 amino acids. Sequenced with the Oncomine TCR Beta short-read assay was DNA taken from cultured CD4+ T cells. Each CDR3 protein is one row after TCRdb ran MiXCR on the PCR reads. The table includes about 6,800 distinct CDR3 sequences, roughly 53% detected once. Treatment meaning: roughly 11-day PBMC culture with coronavirus spike peptide pools or control peptides (ViraFEST assay). Ahead of the COVID-19 pandemic (2011-2018), the CD4+ T cells of the unexposed donor were collected. PBMCs, plated at about 2.2 million per well, were grown in the presence of approximately 10 IU/ml IL-2 and around 10 ug/ml peptide pools. Subject to cell availability, CD4+ T cells from unexposed donors were probed with SARS-CoV-2 S/N and four cold-coronavirus spikes.

Of note for this clonotype: Its antigen remains unknown.

The chain recombines TRBV6-1 with TRBJ1-3, with TRBD1 as a possible D gene (5 bases). The sequenced material came from CD4+ T cells from blood, cultured in vitro. The sequence was collected from a human donor in good health. The CDR3 DNA reads as TGTGCCAGCAGGATGAGGGGCAGGGCCAGAACAAACACCATATATTTT. Translated: CASRMRGRARTNTIYF.